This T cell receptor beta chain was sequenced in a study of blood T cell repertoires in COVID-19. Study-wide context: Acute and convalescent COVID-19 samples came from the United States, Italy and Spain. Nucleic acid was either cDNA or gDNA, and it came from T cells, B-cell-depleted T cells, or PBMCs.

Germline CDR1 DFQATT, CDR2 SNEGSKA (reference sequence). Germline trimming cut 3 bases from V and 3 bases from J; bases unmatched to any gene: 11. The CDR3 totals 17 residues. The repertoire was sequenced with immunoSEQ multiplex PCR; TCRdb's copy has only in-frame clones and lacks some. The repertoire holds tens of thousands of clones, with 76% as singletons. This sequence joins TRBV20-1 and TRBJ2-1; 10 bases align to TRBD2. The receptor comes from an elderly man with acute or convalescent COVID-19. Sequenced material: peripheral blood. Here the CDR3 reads CSASGGLAGVVYNEQFF. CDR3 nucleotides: TGCAGTGCTAGTGGGGGCCTAGCGGGAGTGGTCTACAATGAGCAGTTCTTC.